This record covers a single T cell receptor beta chain. PCR used 60 Vbeta primers and 13 Jbeta primers. TCRdb's table, derived via immunoSEQ multiplex PCR, lists solely in-frame clones and lacks some. The sample includes around 95,000 clones, just under 80% of them seen just once. The source of the sample is a study of cytomegalovirus exposure and HLA in healthy donors. The V gene's germline CDR1 is SEHNR and CDR2 FQNEAQ (reference sequence). The CDR3 is 14 residues long. Trimming removed 2 bases at V and 4 bases at J, with 9 bases between. The receptor's source is a woman aged 35 to 49 in good health and CMV-seropositive. Source material: PBMCs. V gene TRBV7-9 combines with J gene TRBJ1-5; no definite D call. CDR3 region: CASSLRGENQPQHF. CDR3 DNA: TGTGCCAGCAGCTTACGGGGAGAGAATCAGCCCCAGCATTTT.